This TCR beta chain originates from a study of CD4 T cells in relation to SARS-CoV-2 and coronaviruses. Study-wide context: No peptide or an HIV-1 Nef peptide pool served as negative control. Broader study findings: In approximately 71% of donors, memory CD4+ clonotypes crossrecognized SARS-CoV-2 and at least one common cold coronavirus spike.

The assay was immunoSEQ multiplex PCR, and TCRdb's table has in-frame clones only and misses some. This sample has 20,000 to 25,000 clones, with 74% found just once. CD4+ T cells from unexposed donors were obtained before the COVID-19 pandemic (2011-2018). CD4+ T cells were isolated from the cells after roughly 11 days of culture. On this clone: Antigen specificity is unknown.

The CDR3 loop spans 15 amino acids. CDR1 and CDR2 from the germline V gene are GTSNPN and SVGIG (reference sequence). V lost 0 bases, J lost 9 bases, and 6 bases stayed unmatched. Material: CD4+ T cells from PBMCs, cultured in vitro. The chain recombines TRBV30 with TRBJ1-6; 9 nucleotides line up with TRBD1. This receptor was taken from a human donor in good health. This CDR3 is CAWSVRDRDSSPLHF. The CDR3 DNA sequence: TGTGCCTGGAGTGTACGGGACAGGGATTCTTCACCCCTCCACTTT.